The 16 T cell receptor gamma chains below were found in one sample sequenced in a study of Vδ1+ human thymocytes. Study observations and caveats: In the thymus, TRG and TRD repertoires looked highly polyclonal with Gaussian CDR3 lengths.

RNA was extracted from the cells and then reverse transcribed. Pooled V-gene forward primers with one constant-region reverse primer generated the CDR3 amplicons by multiplex PCR. TCRdb reprocessed the multiplex PCR reads through CATT. The data contain 30,000 to 45,000 gamma-chain clones, 20% to 25% of them singletons. The antigens of these receptors remain unknown. Sample: Vdelta1+ gamma-delta thymocytes from the thymus. Subset: FACS-sorted CD3+ TCRalphabeta- TCRVdelta1+ TCRVdelta2- thymocytes. Receptors originate from a girl under two years old who had congenital heart surgery.

The V gene is TRGV3, the J gene TRGJ1 or TRGJ2. CDR1 VTNTFY and CDR2 YDVSTARD come from the germline V gene (reference sequence). Trimming at V came to 0 bases and at J to 0 bases, leaving 11 bases not matched to a gene. The CDR3 has 17 residues. CDR3 sequence: CATWDRQVPGNYYKKLF. Written as DNA, the CDR3 is TGTGCCACCTGGGACAGGCAAGTCCCGGGGAATTATTATAAGAAACTCTTT.

The chain has TRGV4 and TRGJ1 or TRGJ2. Germline CDR1 is EGSTGY and CDR2 is YDSYTSSV. V trimming: 2 bases; J trimming: 5 bases; junction bases outside the gene matches: 9. The CDR3 contains 14 residues. CDR3: CATWDAVRHYKKLF. The CDR3 DNA reads TGTGCCACCTGGGATGCGGTACGTCATTATAAGAAACTCTTT.

V and J are TRGV4 and TRGJ1 or TRGJ2. V shed 0 bases, J shed 14 bases, and the junction held 7 bases outside the gene matches. The CDR3 totals 11 residues. The germline V gene encodes CDR1 EGSTGY and CDR2 YDSYTSSV. The CDR3 spells CATWDGQGELF. The CDR3 region has the DNA TGTGCCACCTGGGATGGGCAGGGGGAACTCTTT.

The chain uses TRGV9 and TRGJ1 or TRGJ2. Germline V gene sequence: CDR1 GITISATS, CDR2 ISYDGTV (reference sequence). The CDR3 has 14 residues. With V trimmed by 2 bases and J by 4 bases, 8 bases remained unmatched. The CDR3 DNA sequence: TGTGCCTTGTGGGAGGCGAGGTTGTATTATAAGAAACTCTTT. Translating it yields CALWEARLYYKKLF.

With respect to this clone: Other DNA sequences in this sample translate to the same CDR3. V is TRGV8 and J is TRGJP2. V shed 0 bases and J 5 bases; nucleotides not matched to a gene: 3. This CDR3 has 14 amino acids. Germline loops: CDR1 VENAVY, CDR2 YDSYNSRV. The DNA of the CDR3 is TGTGCCACCTGGGATAGGCGGAGTGATTGGATCAAGACGTTT. Its translation: CATWDRRSDWIKTF.

The V and J genes are TRGV3 and TRGJ1 or TRGJ2. The CDR3 totals 13 residues. Germline lookup yields CDR1 VTNTFY and CDR2 YDVSTARD (reference sequence). V shed 3 bases, J shed 7 bases, and the junction held 9 bases outside the gene matches. The CDR3: CATWDPLRYKKLF. CDR3 coding DNA: TGTGCCACCTGGGACCCTTTAAGGTATAAGAAACTCTTT.

The gene calls are TRGV2 and TRGJ1 or TRGJ2. The CDR3 is 13 residues long. V lost 1 base to trimming and J lost 11 bases; unmatched junction nucleotides: 11. Germline V CDR1 and CDR2: EGSNGY, YDSYNSKV. DNA of the CDR3: TGTGCCACCTGGGACGGTCATTTCATGGAGAAACTCTTT. This sequence encodes CATWDGHFMEKLF.

The V gene is TRGV5, the J gene TRGJ1 or TRGJ2. J was trimmed by 3 bases and V by 2 bases; bases with no gene match: 13. Germline V gene data show CDR1 as VINAFY and CDR2 as YDVSNSKD. The CDR3 spans 16 residues. This CDR3 is CATWDIAPPSYYKKLF. The CDR3 nucleotides are TGTGCCACCTGGGACATCGCCCCCCCATCTTATTATAAGAAACTCTTT.

For this clone: A junction end diverges from the germline sequence, so it may reflect a read error. The V call is TRGV2, the J call TRGJ1 or TRGJ2. Germline values: CDR1 EGSNGY, CDR2 YDSYNSKV. This CDR3 is 12 amino acids long. The CDR3 reads CAPWDTAFKKLF. As DNA, the CDR3 is TGTGCCCCCTGGGACACAGCCTTTAAGAAACTCTTT.

V is TRGV3 and J is TRGJ1 or TRGJ2. The length of the CDR3 is 14 residues. V trimming: 5 bases; J trimming: 3 bases; junction bases outside the gene matches: 10. Germline values: CDR1 VTNTFY, CDR2 YDVSTARD (reference sequence). In DNA form, the CDR3 reads TGTGCCACCTGGGTCAAAGAGGTTTATTATAAGAAACTCTTT. Protein sequence: CATWVKEVYYKKLF.

A remark on this clone: Other DNA sequences of this sample code for an identical CDR3. The chain carries TRGV2 and TRGJ1 or TRGJ2. There are 12 residues in the CDR3. Germline CDR1 reads EGSNGY; CDR2 reads YDSYNSKV. V dropped 1 base and J dropped 8; count of bases not matched to a gene: 5. The CDR3 reads CATWDGLDKKLF. Here the CDR3 DNA reads TGTGCCACCTGGGACGGTTTGGATAAGAAACTCTTT.

On this clone itself: This may arise from a read error, as a much more abundant clone is one base away. The sample holds other DNA sequences that translate to the same CDR3. This chain links TRGV9 with TRGJ1 or TRGJ2. The germline CDR1 and CDR2 sequences are GITISATS and ISYDGTV (reference sequence). Trimming took 2 bases from V and 3 from J; bases not matched to a gene: 4. The CDR3 covers 13 residues. The CDR3 here is CALWEALYYKKLF. CDR3 nucleotide sequence: TGTGCCTTGTGGGAGGCGCTTTATTATAAGAAACTCTTT.

A few counts support this clone. The rearrangement links TRGV4 to TRGJ1 or TRGJ2. The length of the CDR3 is 12 residues. The germline V gene has CDR1 EGSTGY and CDR2 YDSYTSSV. The trim removed 0 bases at V and 11 bases at J, leaving 7 bases unmatched. This CDR3 is CATWDGRQEKLF. The CDR3 nucleotides read TGTGCCACCTGGGATGGGCGACAGGAGAAACTCTTT.

The chain has TRGV5 and TRGJ1 or TRGJ2. The CDR3 is 12 residues long. J was trimmed by 11 bases and V by 3 bases; bases with no gene match: 10. CDR1 and CDR2 from the germline V gene are VINAFY and YDVSNSKD. In nucleotides, the CDR3 is TGTGCCACCTGGGACCCGCCGATGGAGAAACTCTTT. Its protein is CATWDPPMEKLF.

This clone turned up a few times. A junction boundary mismatches the germline segment, possibly from a read error. This rearrangement joins TRGV9 to TRGJ1 or TRGJ2. This CDR3 spans 14 amino acids. Germline CDR1 is GITISATS and CDR2 is ISYDGTV (reference sequence). Here the CDR3 reads CALWELRNYDKKLF. Here the CDR3 DNA reads TGTGCCTTGTGGGAGCTACGAAATTATGATAAGAAACTCTTT.

Note on this clone: The sample has other DNA sequences that encode this CDR3 too. This rearrangement joins TRGV3 to TRGJ1 or TRGJ2. The germline CDR1 and CDR2 sequences are VTNTFY and YDVSTARD (reference sequence). V was clipped by 1 base and J by 1 base; unmatched bases: 4. This CDR3 is 14 amino acids long. CDR3 nucleotides: TGTGCCACCTGGGACAGTCCCAATTATTATAAGAAACTCTTT. Protein sequence: CATWDSPNYYKKLF.